The text below deals with one T cell receptor (beta chain). What it binds is unknown. This sample is drawn from a study of memory CD4+ T cells and cytomegalovirus serostatus. In the study overall: Of the healthy Belgian adults, 9 or 10 were CMV seropositive and fewer than 30 seronegative. Study results and caveats: Of 150 to 200 reported CMV TCRbeta sequences, around 62 were found in memory CD4+ repertoires.

V was trimmed by 3 bases and J by 0 bases, leaving 11 bases between them. Germline-derived CDR1 and CDR2 are LNHDA and SQIVND (reference sequence). The CDR3 runs to 15 residues. Single viable CD3+CD4+CD8-CD45RO+ cells were sorted as the memory CD4+ T cells. Serostatus was set by detecting CMV pp150, pp28, p38, p52 IgG. TCRdb keeps only in-frame clones here, not all; method: immunoSEQ multiplex PCR. Of about 73,000 clones listed, 78% are singletons. The sample consisted of memory CD4+ T cells from blood. The rearrangement joins TRBV19 to TRBJ1-1, with D maybe TRBD1 (6 bases). The TCR originated in an adult in good health and CMV-seropositive. The CDR3 sequence is CASSIIRGMNTEAFF. For the CDR3, the DNA is TGTGCCAGTAGTATTATCAGGGGAATGAACACTGAAGCTTTCTTT.